Below, 25 T cell receptor beta chains from the same sample are listed, as sequenced in a study of T cell repertoires and HLA-DP antigens. The repertoire was sequenced with immunoSEQ multiplex PCR; TCRdb's copy has only in-frame clones and lacks some. The sample contains approximately 86,000 clones, around nine tenths of which appear only once. Which antigens these TCRs recognize remains unknown. Sequenced material: CD4+ T cells from PBMCs. These TCRs come from a middle-aged man in good health and CMV-seronegative.

The count of this clone is one. V and J are TRBV28 and TRBJ1-5; D possibly corresponds to TRBD1 (6 bases). Germline assignment: CDR1 MDHEN and CDR2 SYDVKM. Trimming shortened V by 7 bases and J by 2 bases, and 9 bases separated the two germline ends. The CDR3 is 13 amino acids. The CDR3 loop is CASKQGGNQPQHF. CDR3 in DNA: TGTGCCAGCAAACAGGGCGGCAATCAGCCCCAGCATTTT.

This chain uses TRBV11-2 with TRBJ1-1; TRBD1 matches at 9 bases. Germline V gene sequence: CDR1 SGHAT, CDR2 FQNNGV. V lost 7 bases, J lost 4 bases, and 13 bases stayed unmatched. This CDR3 spans 16 amino acids. CDR3 nucleotides: TGTGCCAGCACGTTTAGGGGACAGGGAGTTATCACTGAAGCTTTCTTT. It codes for CASTFRGQGVITEAFF.

CDR3 region: CASSGGLAGVDTQYF. The CDR3, as DNA: TGTGCCAGCAGTGGGGGACTAGCGGGAGTAGATACGCAGTATTTT. The chain employs TRBV27 and TRBJ2-3, with 14 nucleotides matching TRBD2. CDR1 is MNHEY and CDR2 is SMNVEV in the germline V gene (reference sequence). The V gene end was trimmed by 5 bases and the J gene end by 5 bases; junction bases not matched to a gene: 3. The CDR3 spans 15 residues.

This clone was seen a single time. V gene TRBV29-1 combines with J gene TRBJ2-1; D ambiguous. The CDR3 covers 11 residues. Trimming took 4 bases from V and 8 from J, leaving 9 bases between them. Germline V gene lookup returns CDR1 SQVTM and CDR2 ANQGSEA. The CDR3: CSVATGDEQFF. The CDR3 DNA sequence: TGCAGCGTTGCCACCGGAGATGAGCAGTTCTTC.

V gene TRBV28 combines with J gene TRBJ2-1; D uncertain. Looked up from germline, CDR1 is MDHEN and CDR2 is SYDVKM. Trimming stripped 3 bases from V and 9 bases from J, with 18 bases between. The CDR3 is 15 amino acids. The CDR3 sequence: CASSFTSVGRVEQFF. The DNA of the CDR3 is TGTGCCAGCAGTTTCACGTCCGTTGGGCGCGTTGAGCAGTTCTTC. Complete variable domain (other parts from reference TRBV28 and TRBJ2-1): DVKVTQSSRYLVKRTGEKVFLECVQDMDHENMFWYRQDPGLGLRLIYFSYDVKMKEKGDIPEGYSVSREKKERFSLILESASTNQTSMYLCASSFTSVGRVEQFFGPGTRLTVL.

The chain carries TRBV11-3 and TRBJ2-3; the D call may be TRBD1 or TRBD2 (6 bases each). The CDR3 length is 15 residues. The V and J ends lost 0 bases and 6 bases respectively, with 13 bases between them. Germline V gives CDR1 SGHNT, CDR2 YENEEA. CDR3 residues: CASSLEGGPGDTQYF. DNA of the CDR3: TGTGCCAGCAGCTTAGAAGGGGGGCCTGGGGATACGCAGTATTTT.

The chain employs TRBV30 and TRBJ2-7; TRBD2 might be the D (7 bases). The V gene's germline CDR1 is GTSNPN and CDR2 SVGIG (reference sequence). The CDR3 length is 19 residues. V was trimmed by 6 bases and J by 2 bases, leaving 32 bases between them. CDR3 DNA sequence: TGTGCCTGTAGGGTGGGGGGGCTAAACGCTGCGCATTCGCCCTACGAGCAGTACTTC. Translated: CACRVGGLNAAHSPYEQYF.

The V gene is TRBV5-1, the J gene TRBJ2-3, with TRBD2 matching 10 bases. Losses at the gene ends were 0 bases for V and 6 bases for J; bases not matched to a gene: 7. Germline CDR1 and CDR2: SGHRS and YFSETQ. The CDR3 runs to 16 residues. The CDR3: CASSLELAGSGDTQYF. The CDR3 DNA follows: TGCGCCAGCAGCTTGGAACTAGCGGGGAGTGGTGATACGCAGTATTTT.

The V and J genes are TRBV6-5 and TRBJ1-2; unclear D gene. The CDR3 sequence is 13 residues long. Germline V CDR1 and CDR2: MNHEY, SVGAGI. The V gene lost 4 bases and the J gene lost 8 bases, with 14 bases spanning the gap. Here the CDR3 DNA reads TGTGCCAGCAGTTTTCTGGACCGAGGGGGCTACACCTTC. This encodes CASSFLDRGGYTF.

The genes are TRBV9 and TRBJ1-5, with D possibly being TRBD1 (5 bases). In germline, CDR1 is SGDLS, CDR2 YYNGEE. The V end lost 0 bases, the J end lost 3 bases, and 10 bases lay between the germline ends. There are 15 residues in the CDR3. CDR3 DNA sequence: TGTGCCAGCAGCGTAGGGGGCAGCACCAATCAGCCCCAGCATTTT. It yields the protein CASSVGGSTNQPQHF. The entire variable domain, with the rest obtained from reference TRBV9 and TRBJ1-5, is as follows: DSGVTQTPKHLITATGQRVTLRCSPRSGDLSVYWYQQSLDQGLQFLIQYYNGEERAKGNILERFSAQQFPDLHSELNLSSLELGDSALYFCASSVGGSTNQPQHFGDGTRLSIL.

The rearrangement uses TRBV28 and TRBJ1-2; no definite D call. The germline gives CDR1 MDHEN, CDR2 SYDVKM. Trimming removed 3 bases from V and 7 bases from J, with 9 bases in between. CDR3 length: 12 amino acids. The CDR3 loop is CASSLLGSGYTF. The DNA for the CDR3 is TGTGCCAGCAGTTTGCTAGGGAGTGGCTACACCTTC.

The chain couples TRBV6-4 to TRBJ2-3; TRBD2 agrees at 11 bases. With V trimmed by 6 bases and J by 0 bases, 5 bases remained unmatched. Germline CDR1 reads MRHNA; CDR2 reads SNTAGT. This CDR3 contains 16 residues. DNA for the CDR3: TGTGCCAGCAGGTCCGGGACTAGCGGCAGCACAGATACGCAGTATTTT. Translated, it gives CASRSGTSGSTDTQYF.

This clone was found a few times. The rearrangement joins TRBV21-1 to TRBJ1-4. TRBV21-1 is designated a pseudogene. CDR3 size: 17 residues. The CDR3 reads CASSSLAGFGGSEKLFF. The CDR3 DNA reads TGTGCCAGCAGCTCGCTCGCCGGATTTGGTGGGTCGGAAAAACTGTTTTTT.

The chain has TRBV30 and TRBJ2-3; possibly TRBD1 or TRBD2 for D (7 bases each). This CDR3 spans 16 amino acids. V shed 0 bases and J shed 4 bases, with 17 bases lying between them. Germline V lookup: CDR1 GTSNPN, CDR2 SVGIG (reference sequence). DNA of the CDR3: TGTGCCTGGAGTGTACTGGGGCGGGGGACAGCAGATACGCAGTATTTT. It translates to CAWSVLGRGTADTQYF.

This clone was seen just once. The chain has TRBV5-1 and TRBJ2-2; 11 bases map to TRBD1. V lost 4 bases to trimming and J lost 5 bases; unmatched junction nucleotides: 7. The length of the CDR3 is 16 residues. Germline V gene data show CDR1 as SGHRS and CDR2 as YFSETQ. CDR3 loop: CASSPRTGGKTGELFF. CDR3 DNA: TGCGCCAGCAGCCCGAGGACAGGGGGCAAGACCGGGGAGCTGTTTTTT.

The chain carries TRBV9 and TRBJ1-2; D is undetermined. V was clipped by 1 base and J by 4 bases, with 14 bases between them. CDR3 size: 15 residues. Germline CDR1 reads SGDLS; CDR2 reads YYNGEE. The CDR3: CASSVYQADVYGYTF. The CDR3 DNA reads TGTGCCAGCAGCGTATACCAGGCGGATGTCTATGGCTACACCTTC.

The chain recombines TRBV5-8 with TRBJ1-1; a possible D gene is TRBD1 (5 bases). V lost 3 bases and J lost 4, with 19 bases in between. Germline V CDR1 and CDR2: SGHTS, YDEGEE. This CDR3 is 16 amino acids long. The chain's CDR3 is CASSSFRSGFATEAFF. The CDR3 coding sequence is TGTGCCAGCAGCTCTTTCAGGTCAGGGTTCGCCACTGAAGCTTTCTTT. The complete variable domain, with remaining parts taken from reference TRBV5-8 and TRBJ1-1, reads EAGVTQSPTHLIKTRGQQATLRCSPISGHTSVYWYQQALGLGLQFLLWYDEGEERNRGNFPPRFSGRQFPNYSSELNVNALELEDSALYLCASSSFRSGFATEAFFGQGTRLTVV.

The chain uses TRBV19 and TRBJ1-1; 7 bases are a match to TRBD1. The CDR3 loop spans 14 amino acids. V was clipped by 5 bases and J by 1 base; unmatched bases: 4. CDR1 is LNHDA, CDR2 SQIVND, per germline (reference sequence). CDR3 in DNA: TGTGCCAGTAGTTACAGGGGACCGAACACTGAAGCTTTCTTT. Its translation: CASSYRGPNTEAFF.

The rearrangement uses TRBV7-2 and TRBJ2-3; D gene ambiguous. The germline CDR1 and CDR2 sequences are SGHTA and FQGNSA. Trimming stripped 5 bases from V and 3 bases from J, with 18 bases between. This CDR3 comprises 16 residues. The CDR3 loop is CASSNPVLALTDTQYF. Written as DNA, the CDR3 is TGTGCCAGCAGCAACCCCGTCCTTGCGCTGACAGATACGCAGTATTTT.

This chain joins TRBV19 and TRBJ2-7, with D perhaps matching TRBD1 or TRBD2 (6 bases each). Germline V gene data show CDR1 as LNHDA and CDR2 as SQIVND (reference sequence). Trimming left V 6 bases short and J 11 bases short, with 20 bases between. The CDR3 length is 13 residues. The CDR3 sequence: CASSMQRGTSEYF. CDR3 sequence (DNA): TGTGCCAGTAGCATGCAGAGGGGGACTTCGGAGTACTTC.

J is TRBJ2-1 and V is TRBV4-2; perhaps TRBD1 as D (6 bases). This CDR3 has 15 residues. CDR1 is LGHNA and CDR2 is YNFKEQ in the germline V gene. V shed 0 bases and J shed 7 bases, with 13 bases lying between them. CDR3 sequence (DNA): TGTGCCAGCAGCCAAGATTCGAGGGGGTGGAATGAGCAGTTCTTC. Protein product: CASSQDSRGWNEQFF.

This clone was observed a handful of times. This rearrangement joins TRBV28 to TRBJ1-2, with TRBD1 matching over 12 bases. Trimming removed 8 bases from V and 7 bases from J; junction bases left unmatched: 8. Germline CDR1 is MDHEN and CDR2 is SYDVKM. This CDR3 spans 14 amino acids. CDR3 sequence: CASGMGQGALGYTF. CDR3 nucleotides: TGTGCCAGCGGAATGGGACAGGGGGCCCTTGGCTACACCTTC.

The J gene is TRBJ2-7, the V gene TRBV4-1, with D possibly called TRBD1 or TRBD2 (5 bases each). Trimming left V 2 bases short and J 3 bases short, with 14 bases between. The CDR3 runs to 15 residues. Germline CDR1 and CDR2: MGHRA and YSYEKL. CDR3 sequence reads: CASSQPGTVYYEQYF. Written as DNA, the CDR3 is TGCGCCAGCAGCCAACCCGGGACCGTATACTACGAGCAGTACTTC.

CDR3 nucleotide sequence: TGTGCCAGCAGCTTAGGACGTAGGGGGGGGTACAATGAGCAGTTCTTC. Its protein product is CASSLGRRGGYNEQFF. This chain uses TRBV7-8 with TRBJ2-1; tentatively, D is TRBD2 (7 bases). The CDR3 sequence is 16 residues long. Germline V CDR1 and CDR2: SGHVS, FQNEAQ. The V gene lost 1 base and the J gene lost 4 bases, with 14 bases spanning the gap.

The gene calls are TRBV5-1 and TRBJ1-2; maybe TRBD1 (6 bases). The length of the CDR3 is 15 residues. The ends were cut back, 3 bases at V and 13 bases at J, with 25 bases in the middle. Germline CDR1 is SGHRS and CDR2 is YFSETQ. CDR3 residues: CASSSRTGTNYGSTF. The CDR3 DNA reads as TGCGCCAGCAGCTCGCGAACCGGGACAAATTATGGTTCCACCTTC.